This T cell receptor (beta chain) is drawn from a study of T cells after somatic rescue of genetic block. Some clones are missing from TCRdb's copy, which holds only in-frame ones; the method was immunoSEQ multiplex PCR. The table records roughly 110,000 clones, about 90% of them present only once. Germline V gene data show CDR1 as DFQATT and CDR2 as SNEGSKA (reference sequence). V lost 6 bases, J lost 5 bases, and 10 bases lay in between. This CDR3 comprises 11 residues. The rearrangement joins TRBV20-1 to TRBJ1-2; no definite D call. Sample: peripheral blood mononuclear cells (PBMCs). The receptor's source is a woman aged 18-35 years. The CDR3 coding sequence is TGCAGTGCGCCCTCCCTATATGGCTACACCTTC. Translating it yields CSAPSLYGYTF.